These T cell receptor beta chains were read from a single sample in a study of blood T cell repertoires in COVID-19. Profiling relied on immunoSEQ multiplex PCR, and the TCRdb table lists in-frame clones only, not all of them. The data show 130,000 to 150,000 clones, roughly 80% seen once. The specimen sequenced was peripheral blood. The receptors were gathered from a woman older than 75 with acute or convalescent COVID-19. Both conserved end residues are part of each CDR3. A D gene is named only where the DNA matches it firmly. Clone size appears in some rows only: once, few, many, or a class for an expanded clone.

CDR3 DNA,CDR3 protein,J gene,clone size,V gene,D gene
TGTGCCAGCAGCCAACAGGGGTTTGGCACTGAAGCTTTCTTT,CASSQQGFGTEAFF,TRBJ1-1,NA,TRBV7-3,TRBD1
TGTGCCAGCAGCCGGTCGAGACAGGGGGAACAGTACTTC,CASSRSRQGEQYF,TRBJ2-7,NA,TRBV14,TRBD1
TGCGCCAGCAGCCAAGATATGGGGACAGGGAGCTCCTATAATTCACCCCTCCACTTT,CASSQDMGTGSSYNSPLHF,TRBJ1-6,NA,TRBV4-1,TRBD1
TGTGCCAGCCGACCTACAGGCAGCTCCTATAATTCACCCCTCCACTTT,CASRPTGSSYNSPLHF,TRBJ1-6,once,TRBV7-2,NA
TGTGCCAGCAGCACGGCGCTAGTTTTAACAGATACGCAGTATTTT,CASSTALVLTDTQYF,TRBJ2-3,NA,TRBV5-6,NA
TGCAGCGTTTCTACCCCCAACCCCGAAGTAGTCACAAGACAAAAAGAGACCCAGTACTTC,CSVSTPNPEVVTRQKETQYF,TRBJ2-5,NA,TRBV29-1,NA
TGTGCCAGCAGGATGGACAGGGGATCGGAGACCCAGTACTTC,CASRMDRGSETQYF,TRBJ2-5,NA,TRBV2,TRBD1
TGTGCCAGCAGACGACAGGGGCCTAACGAGCAGTACTTC,CASRRQGPNEQYF,TRBJ2-7,once,TRBV12-3/TRBV12-4,TRBD1
TGTGCCAGCAGTGATGTCAGGGTCTATGGCTACACCTTC,CASSDVRVYGYTF,TRBJ1-2,few,TRBV2,NA
TGTGCCAGCAGCCAAGATACCTACAATGAGCAGTTCTTC,CASSQDTYNEQFF,TRBJ2-1,NA,TRBV3-1/TRBV3-2,NA
TGTGCCAGCAGCCAAAGGACAGGGCGGAGGACAGATACGCAGTATTTT,CASSQRTGRRTDTQYF,TRBJ2-3,NA,TRBV5-4,TRBD1
TGTGCCAGCAGCTTAGGACCGGGACAGATCTATGGCTACACCTTC,CASSLGPGQIYGYTF,TRBJ1-2,NA,TRBV7-6,TRBD1
TGTGCCAGCAGCCAAGTGGGCGGGGGGTTTTTCGGGACCCAGTACTTC,CASSQVGGGFFGTQYF,TRBJ2-5,once,TRBV3-1/TRBV3-2,TRBD2